Given below is one T cell receptor beta chain in context. The entry originates in a study of blood T cell repertoires in COVID-19. On the study more broadly: PBMCs, B-cell-depleted T cells, or T cells were the source of the cDNA or gDNA that made up the material.

Per the original methods: Estimated nucleated cell counts came from reference gene primer amplification. Profiled with immunoSEQ multiplex PCR; TCRdb holds only in-frame clones, not every one. The V and J calls and clone size are taken from that table; D and trimming were inferred from the DNA. The data show fewer than 110,000 clones, 85% seen once. Material: peripheral blood. The TCR was taken from a woman between 70 and 85 years old with active or convalescent COVID-19.

The CDR3 bases are TGTGCCAGCCACGTGGGCGGGACAGTCACTACTAGCTCTGGAAACACCATATATTTT. Translating gives CASHVGGTVTTSSGNTIYF. The V call is TRBV28, the J call TRBJ1-3; 7 bases line up with TRBD1. The CDR3 has 19 amino acids. V lost 8 bases to trimming and J lost 0 bases; unmatched junction nucleotides: 19. From germline, CDR1 is MDHEN and CDR2 SYDVKM.